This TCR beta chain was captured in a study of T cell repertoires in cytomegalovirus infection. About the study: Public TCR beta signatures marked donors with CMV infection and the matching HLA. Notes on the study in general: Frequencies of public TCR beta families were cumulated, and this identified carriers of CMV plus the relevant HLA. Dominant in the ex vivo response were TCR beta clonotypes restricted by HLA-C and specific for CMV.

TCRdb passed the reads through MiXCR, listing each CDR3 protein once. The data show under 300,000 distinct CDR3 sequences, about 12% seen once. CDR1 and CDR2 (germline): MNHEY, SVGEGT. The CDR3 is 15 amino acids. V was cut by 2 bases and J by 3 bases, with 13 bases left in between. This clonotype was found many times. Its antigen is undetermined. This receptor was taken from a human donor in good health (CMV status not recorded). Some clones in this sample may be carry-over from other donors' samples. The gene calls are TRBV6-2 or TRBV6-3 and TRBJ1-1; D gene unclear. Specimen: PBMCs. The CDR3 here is CASSYRSPRDTEAFF. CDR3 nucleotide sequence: TGTGCCAGCAGTTACCGCTCCCCGAGGGACACTGAAGCTTTCTTT.